These 29 T cell receptor beta chains were all obtained from the same sample, sequenced in a study of beta chain features in type 1 diabetes. Isolated RNA was reverse transcribed in full, so expressed TCRB transcripts were sequenced. The data were produced by immunoSEQ multiplex PCR, yet TCRdb's version contains in-frame clones alone and is incomplete. The data contain under 900,000 clones, 17% of them singletons. Specimen: naive CD4+ T cells from blood. The receptors were gathered from a young woman in good health.

A remark on this clone: The same CDR3 also results from other DNA sequences found in this sample. The J gene is TRBJ2-3, the V gene TRBV5-6; no clear D gene. Germline V CDR1 and CDR2: SGHDT, YYEEEE. With 1 base removed from V and 6 bases from J, the gap between germline ends came to 3 bases. This CDR3 comprises 11 residues. CDR3 in DNA: TGTGCCAGCAGCTTGAGGGATACGCAGTATTTT. Amino acid sequence: CASSLRDTQYF.

The rearrangement uses TRBV9 and TRBJ1-6; D may be TRBD1 (6 bases). V was shortened by 2 bases and J by 8 bases, with 14 bases between the two germline ends. In germline, CDR1 is SGDLS, CDR2 YYNGEE. There are 15 residues in the CDR3. The CDR3: CASSVGTLRDSPLHF. The DNA for the CDR3 is TGTGCCAGCAGCGTCGGGACACTGCGGGATTCACCCCTCCACTTT.

The J gene is TRBJ1-2, the V gene TRBV19; D not resolved. In germline, CDR1 is LNHDA, CDR2 SQIVND (reference sequence). Trimming took off 5 bases at V and 3 bases at J, with 13 bases between the two ends. This CDR3 comprises 14 residues. Here the CDR3 DNA reads TGTGCCAGTAGTCATCGGAGGGATTACTATGGCTACACCTTC. This gives the protein CASSHRRDYYGYTF.

The rearrangement uses TRBV20-1 and TRBJ2-1; D not resolved. The length of the CDR3 is 11 residues. V lost 1 base, J lost 13 bases, and 11 bases lay in between. Germline V gene lookup returns CDR1 DFQATT and CDR2 SNEGSKA (reference sequence). The CDR3 region is CSARGRPGQFF. For the CDR3, the DNA is TGCAGTGCTAGAGGCCGGCCCGGACAGTTCTTC.

This clone was detected only a few times. The chain combines TRBV7-3 with TRBJ2-2, with 8 bases aligning to TRBD1. V dropped 4 bases and J dropped 5; count of bases not matched to a gene: 3. Germline V gives CDR1 SGHTA, CDR2 FQGTGA. The length of the CDR3 is 14 residues. The CDR3 DNA reads as TGTGCCAGCAGCTCGACAGGGGTGACCGGGGAGCTGTTTTTT. It codes for CASSSTGVTGELFF.

This clone turned up a few times. The J gene is TRBJ2-3, the V gene TRBV11-2, with D possibly called TRBD1 or TRBD2 (5 bases each). V shed 5 bases and J shed 2 bases, with 14 bases lying between them. Germline V gives CDR1 SGHAT, CDR2 FQNNGV. The CDR3 sequence is 15 residues long. CDR3 region: CASSLKGTHTDTQYF. The CDR3, as DNA: TGTGCCAGCAGCCTGAAAGGGACCCACACAGATACGCAGTATTTT.

This clone has just a few counts. The chain recombines TRBV5-1 with TRBJ2-1, with D uncertain. V lost 0 bases and J 8 bases, leaving 6 bases between the germline ends. This CDR3 is built from 12 residues. CDR1 is SGHRS, CDR2 YFSETQ, per germline. In DNA, the CDR3 is TGCGCCAGCAGCTTGGCCTGGGATGAGCAGTTCTTC. Its protein product is CASSLAWDEQFF.

Notes on this clone: Germline and junction disagree at one end, which may indicate a read error. The chain recombines TRBV7-8 with TRBJ2-6; a possible D gene is TRBD2 (5 bases). Germline assignment: CDR1 SGHVS and CDR2 FQNEAQ. The CDR3 spans 14 residues. In nucleotides, the CDR3 is TGTGTCAGCAGCTTTAGCGCTGGGGCCAACGTCCTGACTTTC. It codes for CVSSFSAGANVLTF.

This clone turned up a few times. The CDR3 sequence is CASSQDSRALGYTF. The CDR3 DNA follows: TGTGCCAGTAGTCAGGACAGCAGGGCGTTGGGCTACACCTTC. V usage is TRBV19 and J usage is TRBJ1-2; tentatively, D is TRBD1 (6 bases). CDR1 and CDR2 (germline): LNHDA, SQIVND (reference sequence). Trimming removed 5 bases from V and 8 bases from J, with 18 bases in between. The CDR3 sequence is 14 residues long.

The gene calls are TRBV19 and TRBJ1-3; D unclear. CDR1 LNHDA and CDR2 SQIVND come from the germline V gene (reference sequence). The CDR3 loop spans 14 amino acids. V dropped 5 bases and J dropped 0 bases, with 8 bases sitting between them. CDR3 DNA: TGTGCCAGTAGTCCGGCCAGCTCTGGAAACACCATATATTTT. Its protein is CASSPASSGNTIYF.

As for this clone: Other DNA sequences in this specimen translate into the identical CDR3. J is TRBJ2-1 and V is TRBV4-3, with unresolved D. This CDR3 contains 13 residues. The germline CDR1 and CDR2 sequences are LGHNA and YSLEER. Trimming left V 0 bases short and J 4 bases short, with 4 bases between. CDR3 DNA: TGCGCCAGCAGCCAAGATTTTTACAATGAGCAGTTCTTC. Protein product: CASSQDFYNEQFF.

The V gene is TRBV6-5, the J gene TRBJ1-1; D not resolved. The CDR3 totals 13 residues. The V end was cut by 8 bases, the J end by 0 bases, with 10 bases between. Looked up from germline, CDR1 is MNHEY and CDR2 is SVGAGI. CDR3 in amino acids: CASHLLMNTEAFF. As DNA, the CDR3 is TGTGCCAGCCACTTACTCATGAACACTGAAGCTTTCTTT.

The V gene is TRBV28, the J gene TRBJ2-1; TRBD1 is a possible D gene (5 bases). The V end was cut by 6 bases, the J end by 4 bases, with 22 bases between. This CDR3 region has 17 residues. CDR1 and CDR2 from the germline V gene are MDHEN and SYDVKM. Here the CDR3 DNA reads TGTGCCAGCAGCGCAAGCCGAGGAAAGGGGAAATACAATGAGCAGTTCTTC. Its translation: CASSASRGKGKYNEQFF.

This clone was seen a few times. V usage is TRBV18 and J usage is TRBJ1-5; no reliable D call. Germline CDR1 and CDR2: KGHSH and LQKENI. The CDR3 sequence is 13 residues long. Trimming stripped 5 bases from V and 4 bases from J, with 9 bases between. The CDR3 DNA is TGTGCCAGCTCAGGGTCCGGTAATCAGCCCCAGCATTTT. Translation: CASSGSGNQPQHF.

The chain couples TRBV18 to TRBJ1-5; a possible D gene is TRBD1 (6 bases). Trimming stripped 6 bases from V and 0 bases from J, with 18 bases between. Per the germline V gene, CDR1 is KGHSH and CDR2 is LQKENI. CDR3 length: 17 residues. The CDR3 here is CASSLQGARYSNQPQHF. The CDR3 DNA reads TGTGCCAGCTCGCTACAGGGAGCCCGCTATAGCAATCAGCCCCAGCATTTT. The variable domain in full, completed from reference TRBV18 and TRBJ1-5, reads NAGVMQNPRHLVRRRGQEARLRCSPMKGHSHVYWYRQLPEEGLKFMVYLQKENIIDESGMPKERFSAEFPKEGPSILRIQQVVRGDSAAYFCASSLQGARYSNQPQHFGDGTRLSIL.

This clone was observed a few times. The genes are TRBV2 and TRBJ2-1, with 8 bases aligning to TRBD1. Losses at the gene ends were 4 bases for V and 7 bases for J; bases not matched to a gene: 6. Germline V gene lookup returns CDR1 SNHLY and CDR2 FYNNEI. CDR3 length: 14 residues. DNA for the CDR3: TGTGCCAGCAGTGCGAGGGGACAGGCGAATGAGCAGTTCTTC. This codes for CASSARGQANEQFF.

This clone was counted a few times. This chain joins TRBV2 and TRBJ1-1, with no clear D. Looked up from germline, CDR1 is SNHLY and CDR2 is FYNNEI. The CDR3 has 14 amino acids. V dropped 5 bases and J dropped 3 bases, with 13 bases sitting between them. In DNA form, the CDR3 reads TGTGCCAGCAGTCTCACCCATAAGGACACTGAAGCTTTCTTT. It yields the protein CASSLTHKDTEAFF.

The V call is TRBV28, the J call TRBJ2-5; D may be TRBD1 or TRBD2 (5 bases each). Trimming removed 5 bases from V and 9 bases from J, with 13 bases in between. The CDR3 contains 12 residues. The germline V gene encodes CDR1 MDHEN and CDR2 SYDVKM. The CDR3 region is CASSPGTRAQYF. The CDR3 bases are TGTGCCAGCAGTCCGGGGACCCGGGCCCAGTACTTC.

The V and J genes are TRBV7-9 and TRBJ2-6; D is unresolved. The germline V and J ends were trimmed by 5 bases and 3 bases, with 8 bases remaining between them. The CDR3 runs 14 residues. Germline V CDR1 and CDR2: SEHNR, FQNEAQ (reference sequence). The CDR3 loop reads CASSILGGANVLTF. CDR3 sequence (DNA): TGTGCCAGCAGCATCTTAGGTGGGGCCAACGTCCTGACTTTC.

This clone appeared a few times. The gene calls are TRBV28 and TRBJ2-1; a weak D match, TRBD2 (6 bases). This CDR3 is 13 amino acids long. The V end was cut by 6 bases, the J end by 8 bases, with 14 bases between. Per germline, CDR1 MDHEN and CDR2 SYDVKM. The CDR3 spells CASRYGLSDEQFF. CDR3 nucleotide sequence: TGTGCCAGCAGATACGGACTATCCGATGAGCAGTTCTTC.

This clone was seen a handful of times. This CDR3 is CASSSRGTSDTQYF. CDR3 DNA: TGTGCCAGTAGTTCCCGGGGGACTAGCGATACGCAGTATTTT. This chain uses TRBV19 with TRBJ2-3, with 9 bases that match TRBD2. The CDR3 extends over 14 amino acids. V trimming: 5 bases; J trimming: 6 bases; junction bases outside the gene matches: 6. From germline, CDR1 is LNHDA and CDR2 SQIVND (reference sequence).

The table lists this clone with a few counts. The chain combines TRBV18 with TRBJ1-1; D gene unclear. Looked up from germline, CDR1 is KGHSH and CDR2 is LQKENI. The V end was cut by 2 bases, the J end by 8 bases, with 12 bases between. The CDR3 extends over 13 amino acids. The CDR3 DNA is TGTGCCAGCTCACCAGGGGAGGAAAGCGAAGCTTTCTTT. This translates into CASSPGEESEAFF.

In this sample, this clone turned up a few times. This specimen includes other DNA sequences encoding the same CDR3. The chain combines TRBV18 with TRBJ1-1; D gene uncertain. This CDR3 region has 14 residues. Trimming stripped 2 bases from V and 1 base from J, with 8 bases between. Germline V lookup: CDR1 KGHSH, CDR2 LQKENI. In nucleotides, the CDR3 is TGTGCCAGCTCACCATCCCGAGAGAACACTGAAGCTTTCTTT. Translated, it gives CASSPSRENTEAFF.

The chain joins TRBV25-1 to TRBJ2-1; TRBD2 matches at 8 bases. This CDR3 contains 16 residues. Germline trimming cut 5 bases from V and 8 bases from J; bases unmatched to any gene: 14. Germline V gene lookup returns CDR1 MGHDK and CDR2 SYGVNS. Here the CDR3 DNA reads TGTGCCAGCAGTATACCGGGACTAGGGATGAACGATGAGCAGTTCTTC. It yields the protein CASSIPGLGMNDEQFF.

Remarks on this clone: Mismatch with germline at one junction end may stem from a read error. The rearrangement uses TRBV7-9 and TRBJ1-1, with D uncertain. In germline, CDR1 is SEHNR, CDR2 FQNEAQ (reference sequence). This CDR3 contains 15 residues. In DNA form, the CDR3 reads TGTTCCAGCAGCCCCGACCTGGTCCTGAACACTGAAGCTTTCTTT. This sequence encodes CSSSPDLVLNTEAFF.

This clone occurred a few times. The genes are TRBV4-3 and TRBJ1-1, with no clear D. V was trimmed by 0 bases and J by 6 bases, leaving 8 bases between them. The CDR3 runs to 13 residues. The germline V gene has CDR1 LGHNA and CDR2 YSLEER. CDR3 amino acids: CASSQEGFSEAFF. CDR3 bases: TGCGCCAGCAGCCAAGAAGGTTTTTCTGAAGCTTTCTTT.

This sequence joins TRBV7-6 and TRBJ2-7; 7 nucleotides line up with TRBD2. V lost 3 bases, J lost 1 base, and 9 bases stayed unmatched. The CDR3 is 16 amino acids. Germline-derived CDR1 and CDR2 are SGHVS and FNYEAQ. The CDR3 loop is CASSFSTPGLSYEQYF. CDR3 bases: TGTGCCAGCAGCTTTAGCACTCCGGGACTATCCTACGAGCAGTACTTC.

The V call is TRBV13, the J call TRBJ1-2; TRBD1 might be the D (6 bases). V lost 0 bases, J lost 5 bases, and 10 bases lay in between. The CDR3 loop spans 14 amino acids. Germline V lookup: CDR1 PRHDT, CDR2 FYEKMQ (reference sequence). The CDR3 bases are TGTGCCAGCAGCTTAGGTTGGACAGAATATGGCTACACCTTC. This gives the protein CASSLGWTEYGYTF.

A remark on this clone: Germline is not matched at one junction end, which may reflect a read error. The chain employs TRBV2 and TRBJ1-4; D is uncertain. The V gene's germline CDR1 is SNHLY and CDR2 FYNNEI. The CDR3 has 11 residues. The CDR3 spells CASSEEIRLVF. The CDR3 DNA sequence: TGTGCCAGCAGTGAAGAGATCAGATTGGTTTTT.